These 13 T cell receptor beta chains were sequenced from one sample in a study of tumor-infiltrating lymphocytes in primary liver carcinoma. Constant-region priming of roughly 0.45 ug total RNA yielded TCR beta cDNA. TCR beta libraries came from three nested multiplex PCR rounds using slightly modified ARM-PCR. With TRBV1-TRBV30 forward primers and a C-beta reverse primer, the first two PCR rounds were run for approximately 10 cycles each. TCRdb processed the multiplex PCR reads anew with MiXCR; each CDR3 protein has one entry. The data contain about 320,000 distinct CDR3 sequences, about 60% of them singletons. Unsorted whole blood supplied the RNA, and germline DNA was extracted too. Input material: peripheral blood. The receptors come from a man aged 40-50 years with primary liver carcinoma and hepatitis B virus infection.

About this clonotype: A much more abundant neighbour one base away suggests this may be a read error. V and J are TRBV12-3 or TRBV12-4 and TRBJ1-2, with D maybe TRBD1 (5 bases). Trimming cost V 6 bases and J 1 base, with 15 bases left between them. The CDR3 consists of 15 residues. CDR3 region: CASRKTGADNYGYTF. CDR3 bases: TGTGCCAGCAGAAAAACCGGGGCAGATAACTATGGCTACACCTTC.

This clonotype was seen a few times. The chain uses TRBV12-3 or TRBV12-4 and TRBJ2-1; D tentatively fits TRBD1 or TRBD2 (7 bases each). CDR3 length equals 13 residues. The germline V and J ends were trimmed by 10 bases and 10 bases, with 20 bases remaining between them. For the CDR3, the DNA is TGTGCCAACAGCGACAGGGAGGGGAGCGAGCAGTTCTTC. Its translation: CANSDREGSEQFF.

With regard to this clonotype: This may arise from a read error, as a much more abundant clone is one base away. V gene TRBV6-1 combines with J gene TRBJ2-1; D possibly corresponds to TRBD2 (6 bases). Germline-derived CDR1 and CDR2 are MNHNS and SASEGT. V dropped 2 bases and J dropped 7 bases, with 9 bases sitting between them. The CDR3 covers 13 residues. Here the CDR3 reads CASSEPRGNEQFF. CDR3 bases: TGTGCCAGCAGTGAACCCCGGGGGAATGAGCAGTTCTTC.

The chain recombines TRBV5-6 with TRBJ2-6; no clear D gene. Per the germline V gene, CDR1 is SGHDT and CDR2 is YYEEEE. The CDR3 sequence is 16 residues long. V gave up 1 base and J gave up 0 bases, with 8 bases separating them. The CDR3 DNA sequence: TGTGCCAGCAGCTTGCCCTGTAGCTCTGGGGCCAACGTCCTGACTTTC. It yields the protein CASSLPCSSGANVLTF.

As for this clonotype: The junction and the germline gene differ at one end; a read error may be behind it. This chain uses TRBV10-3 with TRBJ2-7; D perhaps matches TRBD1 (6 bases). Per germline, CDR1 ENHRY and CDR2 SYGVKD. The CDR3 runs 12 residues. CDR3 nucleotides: TGTACCATCAGTGCACAGGGCTACGAGCAGTACTTC. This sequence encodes CTISAQGYEQYF.

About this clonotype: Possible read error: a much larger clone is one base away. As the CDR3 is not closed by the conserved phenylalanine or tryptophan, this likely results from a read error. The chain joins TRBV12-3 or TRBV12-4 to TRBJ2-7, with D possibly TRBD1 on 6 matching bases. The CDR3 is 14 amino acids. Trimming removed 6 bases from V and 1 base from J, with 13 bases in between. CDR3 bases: TGTGCCAGCAGCCAAGGACAGAGTTCCTACGAGCAGTACTCC. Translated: CASSQGQSSYEQYS.

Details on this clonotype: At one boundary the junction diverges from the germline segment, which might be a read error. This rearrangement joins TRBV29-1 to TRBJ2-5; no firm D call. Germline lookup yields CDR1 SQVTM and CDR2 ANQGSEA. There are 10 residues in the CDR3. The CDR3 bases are TGCAGTGTTTTTTTGCAGACCCAGTGCTTC. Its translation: CSVFLQTQCF.

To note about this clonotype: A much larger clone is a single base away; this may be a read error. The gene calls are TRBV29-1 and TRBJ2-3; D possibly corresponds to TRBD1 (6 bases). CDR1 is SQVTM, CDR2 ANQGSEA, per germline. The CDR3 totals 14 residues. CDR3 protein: CSVAGVGRSDMQYF. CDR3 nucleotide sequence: TGCAGCGTTGCAGGGGTGGGACGGTCAGATATGCAGTATTTT.

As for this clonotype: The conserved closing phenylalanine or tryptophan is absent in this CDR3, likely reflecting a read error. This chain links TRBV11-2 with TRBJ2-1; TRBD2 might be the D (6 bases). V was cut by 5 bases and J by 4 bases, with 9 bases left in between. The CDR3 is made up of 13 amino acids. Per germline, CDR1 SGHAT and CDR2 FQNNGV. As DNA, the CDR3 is TGTGCCAGCAGCCGCCGGGAGTACAATGAGCAGTTCTTA. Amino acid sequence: CASSRREYNEQFL.

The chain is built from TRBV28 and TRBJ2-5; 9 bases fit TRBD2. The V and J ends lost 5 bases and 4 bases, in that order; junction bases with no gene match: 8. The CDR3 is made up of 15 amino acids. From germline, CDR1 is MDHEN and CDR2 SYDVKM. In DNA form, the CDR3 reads TGTGCCAGCAGTCCTCTCGGGACTAGCCGAGAGACCCAGTACTTC. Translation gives CASSPLGTSRETQYF.

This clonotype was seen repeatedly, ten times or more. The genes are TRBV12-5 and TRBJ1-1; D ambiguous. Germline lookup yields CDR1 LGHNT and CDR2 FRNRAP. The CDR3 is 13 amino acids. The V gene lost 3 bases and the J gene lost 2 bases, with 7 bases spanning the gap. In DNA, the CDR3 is TGTGCTAGTGGTTTATCGTATAACACTGAAGCTTTCTTT. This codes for CASGLSYNTEAFF.

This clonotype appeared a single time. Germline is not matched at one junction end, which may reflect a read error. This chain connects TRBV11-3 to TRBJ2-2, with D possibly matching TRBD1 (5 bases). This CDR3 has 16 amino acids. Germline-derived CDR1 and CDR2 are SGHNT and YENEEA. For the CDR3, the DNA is TGTGCCGGCAGCTTAGGCGCAGGGCTGAACACAGGGGAGCTGTTTTTT. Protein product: CAGSLGAGLNTGELFF.

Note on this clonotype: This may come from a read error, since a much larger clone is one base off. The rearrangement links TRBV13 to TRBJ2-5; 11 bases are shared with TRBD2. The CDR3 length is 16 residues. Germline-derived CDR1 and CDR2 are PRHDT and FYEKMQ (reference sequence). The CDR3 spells CTSSPPGTSGQETQYF. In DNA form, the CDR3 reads TGTACCAGCAGCCCCCCCGGGACTAGCGGCCAAGAGACCCAGTACTTC. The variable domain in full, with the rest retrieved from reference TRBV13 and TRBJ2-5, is AAGVIQSPRHLIKEKRETATLKCYPIPRHDTVYWYQQGPGQDPQFLISFYEKMQSDKGSIPDRFSAQQFSDYHSELNMSSLELGDSALYFCTSSPPGTSGQETQYFGPGTRLLVL.